A selection of T cell receptor beta chains follows, all from one sample in a study of blood T cell repertoires in COVID-19. Assay: immunoSEQ multiplex PCR; the TCRdb copy retains only in-frame clones and omits some. The data contain 200,000 or so clones, around 80% of them singletons. Source material: peripheral blood. The receptors were sampled from a man aged 35 to 55 who had recovered from COVID-19. The CDR3 runs from the conserved cysteine through the conserved F or W. The order of the fields is V gene, D gene, CDR3 protein. D genes are given only for firm matches.

TRBV27 . CASSLSGPGETQYF
TRBV10-2 TRBD1 CASRDRGASYEQYF
TRBV13 TRBD1 CASSYDREETQYF
TRBV15 . CATSRGRDNQCRYF
TRBV28 TRBD1 CASSQGDNYGYTF
TRBV30 . CAWSARQYTEAFF
TRBV5-6 . CASSFGATEAFF
TRBV15 TRBD1 CATSSTGTGVHEQYF
TRBV21-1 . CASSIRSFYF
TRBV10-3 TRBD2 CAIRPGRGEETQYF
TRBV6-8 TRBD2 CASSLTSARFNEQFF
TRBV10-2 . CATAPADNEQFF
TRBV9 . CASSRATGYQETQYF
TRBV6-5 . CASSSGASSYNEQFF
TRBV7-9 . CASSLKSRLEAFF
TRBV20-1 . CSASPPSRSYNEQFF
TRBV27 . CASSLSPGTDGYTF
TRBV5-5 . CASSLVLNEQFF
TRBV27 TRBD1 CASSRSDRGRPREQYF
TRBV5-1 . CASSRRQGSSYEQYF
TRBV29-1 TRBD2 CSVASWTSGFQELAQYF
TRBV7-8 . CASSLDGGLGSGANVLTF
TRBV7-9 TRBD1 CASTPGTGKEDTQYF
TRBV30 . CAWSAGGSSYEQYF
TRBV7-2 . CASSRRLSDTQYF
TRBV3-1/TRBV3-2 TRBD1 CASSQIPGQVVDSPLHF
TRBV7-9 TRBD1 CASSRTGGGDGELFF
TRBV18 TRBD2 CASSPGRGDEQYF
TRBV4-3 . CASSQGTGYTLYGYTF
TRBV5-1 TRBD1 CASSLGWSGGLTEAFF
TRBV5-8 TRBD2 CASTDSGRGLRGQYF
TRBV10-3 . CAISPQGGQPQHF
TRBV3-1/TRBV3-2 TRBD2 CASSQVTGLAGNEQFF
TRBV29-1 TRBD1 CSVADRAPFIDGYTF
TRBV11-3 . CASRQGLDYNEQFF
TRBV10-3 TRBD1 CAISERTGGDYGYTF
TRBV6-5 TRBD1 CASSEGAGADTQYF
TRBV7-9 TRBD1 CASSPPGQGAGGYTF
TRBV5-1 . CASSLLQSAGSYNEQFF
TRBV9 TRBD2 CASSAKRGAYNEQFF
TRBV10-3 TRBD1 CAISDVGQGNTEAFF
TRBV5-6 . CASSYTGYSGNTIYF
TRBV11-3 TRBD2 CASSFGTSGSYEQYF
TRBV12-5 . CASGLSGEENTEAFF
TRBV27 . CASSRSFSNTEAFF
TRBV2 TRBD2 CASIRDWGGREQFF
TRBV6-2/TRBV6-3 . CASSYRQGIEQYF
TRBV18 TRBD1 CASSPGQGASGNTIYF
TRBV24-1 TRBD2 CATGDPREGYNEQFF
TRBV15 . CATSTYQGFTIYF
TRBV11-2 TRBD2 CASSPHPGLAGGEQFF
TRBV6-6 TRBD1 CASSYSETGIETQYF